This T cell receptor (beta chain) was sequenced for a study of identical twins (dated by TCRdb to the mid-2010s). With regard to the full study: The study deep-sequenced TCR alpha and beta repertoires from monozygotic twins, unrelated adults of various ages and cord blood to test whether fetal clonotypes persist. To rule out contamination, replicate twin experiments were performed at different times with different library preparation protocols. Paper-wide results and their limitations: Compared with coincidental sharing between unrelated individuals, an excess of low generation-probability sequences was observed among out-of-frame TCR alpha sequences shared between twins. The excess sharing between twins in beta out-of-frame sequences was weaker because fewer shared sequences reduced the signal-to-noise ratio. In monozygotic twins, recombination models systematically underestimated out-of-frame TCR alpha sharing, but the models matched the sharing seen between unrelated individuals. Fewer insertions were carried by abundant cord blood beta clonotypes, a similar but weaker trend appeared in young adult naive repertoires, and no such trend appeared in memory repertoires. Zero-insertion analyses could be partly confounded by invariant T cells such as MAIT and iNKT, though diverse VJ usage argued against such confounding for most clonotypes. Because the same donors could not be followed over many years, the conclusions relied on cross-sectional statistical analysis.

CDR1 and CDR2, per the germline V gene, are SGHRS and YFSETQ. Germline trimming: 3 bases from V, 1 base from J; junction bases outside gene matches: 9. From the cysteine up to the phenylalanine, the CDR3 has a length of 18 residues. The retained sequence is limited to the CDR3, 54 bases, with the frame set at the first base. Libraries were built with 5' RACE. The instrument was an Illumina HiSeq 2000. Template switching introduced a universal primer binding site; the final cDNA contained a unique molecular identifier, enabling accurate counting of TCR cDNA molecules. First-strand cDNA for TCR alpha and beta chains was synthesized from specific primers in the conserved constant-segment region. Each cDNA library was double barcoded, with a SMART-Mk sample barcode plus Illumina barcodes, to control for contamination. TruSeq adapter sequences and Illumina sample barcodes were added in two successive PCR steps. The TCR alpha and beta cDNA libraries were sequenced on the Illumina HiSeq platform using custom primers. The paper's data handling went like this. Raw reads were processed with MiGEC to extract unique molecular identifiers, and MiXCR was used to determine CDR3 positions. For each individual, recombination models were inferred using an EM algorithm with the repgenHMM and IGoR tools. Shared clonotypes were analyzed with the tcR package in R, and sharing was normalized by the product of cloneset sizes. To study raw recombination without the effects of thymic and clonal selection, out-of-frame nonproductive sequences were analyzed. Through fastp at Q25 and MiXCR, TCRdb rebuilt clones from the public reads, retaining in-frame beta chains. Rows merge per CDR3 protein into single entries with the most common DNA and genes. V and J calls and clone size were set by TCRdb, not the authors. In this sample the table shows a few hundred thousand distinct CDR3 sequences, about 13% of which occur a single time. The leading ten clones occupy approximately 0.98% of the sample.

Every donor in the study was a healthy Caucasian. Three pairs of female monozygotic twins, all aged roughly 18 to 29 years, were included in the twin cohort. Positive isolation kits from Invitrogen were used to isolate CD4+ and CD8+ T cell populations. Turning to this clonotype: Its antigen is currently not known. No per-base quality is available; no much larger clone lies one base away.

These data also formed part of another study, on yellow fever vaccine responses in identical twins. As that second paper reports: According to the authors, in identical twins the way T cells responded to vaccination appeared partly convergent and partly personalized. Focusing on identical twins, the study followed the T cell clones that responded to the vaccine, and did so with precision.

The receptor chain draws on TRBV5-1 and TRBJ2-1, and 11 junction bases match TRBD2. The sequenced material came from CD4+ T cells sorted from blood. The receptor's source is a woman aged 18-29 years in good health. The CDR3 region reads CASSSRTSGHPSYNEQFF. The DNA is TGCGCCAGCAGCTCCCGGACTAGCGGGCATCCTTCCTACAATGAGCAGTTCTTC.